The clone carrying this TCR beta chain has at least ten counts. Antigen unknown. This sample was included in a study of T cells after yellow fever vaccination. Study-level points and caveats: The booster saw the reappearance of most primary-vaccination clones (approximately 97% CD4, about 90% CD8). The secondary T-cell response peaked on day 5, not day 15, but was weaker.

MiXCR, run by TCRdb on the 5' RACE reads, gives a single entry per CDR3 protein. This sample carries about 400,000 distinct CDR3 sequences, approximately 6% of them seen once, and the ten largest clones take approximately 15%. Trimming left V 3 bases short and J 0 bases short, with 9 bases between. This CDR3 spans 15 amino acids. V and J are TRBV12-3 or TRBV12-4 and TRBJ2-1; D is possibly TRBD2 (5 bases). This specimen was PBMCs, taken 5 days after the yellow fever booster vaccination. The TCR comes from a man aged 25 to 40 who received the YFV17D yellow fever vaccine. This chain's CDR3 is CASSLPGSSYNEQFF. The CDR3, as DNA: TGTGCCAGCAGTTTGCCGGGGAGCTCCTACAATGAGCAGTTCTTC.